The 20 T cell receptor beta chains below all came from one sample that was sequenced in a study of T cells in Graves' hyperthyroidism and ophthalmopathy (dated by TCRdb to about 2019). The library relied on multiplex PCR. Sequencing relied on an Illumina HiSeq 2000. TCR beta CDR3 regions were amplified from RNA transcripts. A first-round RT-PCR of the TCR CDR3 used the HTBI primer set with the Qiagen OneStep RT-PCR kit. Clones were called with MiXCR by TCRdb after fastp trimmed the public reads at Q25, and only in-frame beta chains were retained. Every CDR3 protein is listed once, alongside the most common genes and DNA of its rows. The sample has 350,000 to 450,000 distinct CDR3 sequences on record, about 18% of them singletons. Jointly, the top ten make up around a third of the sample. The source material was blood. All receptors come from a woman aged 25 to 39 with Graves' hyperthyroidism that later progressed to Graves' ophthalmopathy.

This clonotype showed up just a few times. This chain links TRBV5-8 with TRBJ2-3, with TRBD2 matching over 15 bases. This CDR3 has 19 residues. Looked up from germline, CDR1 is SGHTS and CDR2 is YDEGEE. Losses at the gene ends were 2 bases for V and 5 bases for J; bases not matched to a gene: 12. CDR3: CASSLPNGLAGGPEDTQYF. In DNA, the CDR3 is TGTGCCAGCAGCTTACCCAACGGACTAGCGGGGGGGCCTGAAGATACGCAGTATTTT.

The chain joins TRBV20-1 to TRBJ1-2; D not resolved. This CDR3 comprises 14 residues. Germline CDR1 is DFQATT and CDR2 is SNEGSKA (reference sequence). With 0 bases removed from V and 3 bases from J, the gap between germline ends came to 11 bases. CDR3 sequence (DNA): TGCAGTGCTAGAGACCCAGGCTCTGACTATGGCTACACCTTC. Translated: CSARDPGSDYGYTF.

In this sample, this clonotype turned up many times. The rearrangement uses TRBV28 and TRBJ2-7; D perhaps matches TRBD1 (5 bases). V shed 4 bases and J shed 3 bases, with 13 bases lying between them. CDR1 is MDHEN and CDR2 is SYDVKM in the germline V gene. This CDR3 has 14 residues. CDR3 bases: TGTGCCAGCAGTTATTTCCAGGGTGGCTACGAGCAGTACTTC. This encodes CASSYFQGGYEQYF.

This clonotype was detected many times. V and J are TRBV29-1 and TRBJ1-4; TRBD1 might be the D (6 bases). Germline V gene data show CDR1 as SQVTM and CDR2 as ANQGSEA. The CDR3 has 14 residues. Trimming removed 7 bases from V and 0 bases from J, with 12 bases in between. The DNA of the CDR3 is TGCAGCGCTGGGACAACAACAACTAATGAAAAACTGTTTTTT. Protein product: CSAGTTTTNEKLFF.

This chain connects TRBV7-9 to TRBJ2-7, with 7 bases fitting TRBD1. Losses at the gene ends were 5 bases for V and 3 bases for J; bases not matched to a gene: 7. This CDR3 region has 14 residues. Germline V gene data show CDR1 as SEHNR and CDR2 as FQNEAQ (reference sequence). The CDR3 sequence is CASSLDRAHYEQYF. The CDR3, as DNA: TGTGCCAGCAGCCTAGACAGGGCACACTACGAGCAGTACTTC.

This clonotype was seen many times. This chain links TRBV27 with TRBJ2-7; D uncertain. The germline V and J ends were trimmed by 3 bases and 3 bases, with 9 bases remaining between them. Germline V gene sequence: CDR1 MNHEY, CDR2 SMNVEV (reference sequence). This CDR3 region has 13 residues. CDR3 region: CASSFRGIYEQYF. The CDR3 DNA follows: TGTGCCAGCAGTTTCCGTGGGATCTACGAGCAGTACTTC.

In this sample, this clonotype turned up many times. This chain uses TRBV6-1 with TRBJ1-5; D not resolved. Trimming took 8 bases from V and 5 from J, leaving 16 bases between them. The CDR3 length is 14 residues. Germline CDR1 reads MNHNS; CDR2 reads SASEGT. CDR3 sequence: CASLEGRRDQPQHF. The DNA of the CDR3 is TGTGCCAGCTTAGAGGGCAGACGCGATCAGCCCCAGCATTTT.

V is TRBV6-1 and J is TRBJ1-4; D unclear. CDR3 length: 12 residues. The V end lost 4 bases, the J end lost 6 bases, and 6 bases lay between the germline ends. The germline gives CDR1 MNHNS, CDR2 SASEGT. The CDR3 region has the DNA TGTGCCAGCAGTGCGTATGATGAAAAACTGTTTTTT. Protein sequence: CASSAYDEKLFF.

This clonotype was seen ten or more times. The rearrangement links TRBV28 to TRBJ1-5, with 8 bases fitting TRBD1. Trimming cost V 1 base and J 6 bases; bases outside gene matches: 8. The CDR3 has 16 residues. The germline V gene has CDR1 MDHEN and CDR2 SYDVKM. CDR3 sequence reads: CASSLFAGGASQPQHF. The CDR3, as DNA: TGTGCCAGCAGTTTATTCGCAGGGGGCGCGAGTCAGCCCCAGCATTTT.

There are many counts of this clonotype. The chain joins TRBV2 to TRBJ1-5; 7 bases are a match to TRBD1. Trimming took 3 bases from V and 6 from J; bases not matched to a gene: 8. CDR1 and CDR2 (germline): SNHLY, FYNNEI. The CDR3 covers 15 residues. The CDR3 sequence: CASSEWTGAPQPQHF. The CDR3 DNA reads as TGTGCCAGCAGTGAGTGGACAGGCGCACCTCAGCCCCAGCATTTT.

The rearrangement uses TRBV7-6 and TRBJ1-5; 9 bases match TRBD1. The length of the CDR3 is 13 residues. Per germline, CDR1 SGHVS and CDR2 FNYEAQ. Trimming at V came to 5 bases and at J to 6 bases, leaving 2 bases not matched to a gene. CDR3 nucleotides: TGTGCCAGCAGCCCGACAGGGGGTCAGCCCCAGCATTTT. Its translation is CASSPTGGQPQHF.

Points on this clonotype: Since no conserved phenylalanine or tryptophan closes the CDR3, a read error is the likely cause. The rearrangement joins TRBV29-1 to TRBJ1-2; D uncertain. CDR1 is SQVTM, CDR2 ANQGSEA, per germline. Trimming took 3 bases from V and 1 from J, leaving 12 bases between them. The CDR3 loop spans 14 amino acids. The CDR3 reads CSVESGPFNYGYTL. The CDR3 region has the DNA TGCAGCGTTGAGTCCGGACCCTTTAACTATGGCTACACCCTC.

This clonotype was counted a few times. The gene calls are TRBV5-6 and TRBJ2-7; a possible D gene is TRBD1 (5 bases). CDR1 is SGHDT, CDR2 YYEEEE, per germline. Between the trimmed V and J ends, which lost 4 bases and 2 bases, there was a span of 16 bases. The CDR3 is made up of 15 amino acids. The CDR3 protein is CASSPGPGLTYEQYF. The CDR3 DNA sequence: TGTGCCAGCAGCCCCGGCCCAGGGTTAACCTACGAGCAGTACTTC.

The chain has TRBV6-2 or TRBV6-3 and TRBJ1-5; D remains ambiguous. Per germline, CDR1 MNHEY and CDR2 SVGEGT. This CDR3 has 17 residues. Trimming removed 2 bases at V and 0 bases at J, with 14 bases between. CDR3 DNA sequence: TGTGCCAGCAGTTACGCCCGAAGAGGGCCTAGCAATCAGCCCCAGCATTTT. The encoded protein is CASSYARRGPSNQPQHF.

Concerning this clonotype: With a much larger clone just one base away, this may be a read error. J is TRBJ2-1 and V is TRBV18; D unresolved. The V and J ends lost 4 bases and 5 bases respectively, with 9 bases between them. This CDR3 comprises 13 residues. Looked up from germline, CDR1 is KGHSH and CDR2 is LQKENI. The CDR3 coding sequence is TGTGCCAGCTCACGGGAACAGAACAATGAGCAGTTCTTC. Translation gives CASSREQNNEQFF.

The gene calls are TRBV30 and TRBJ2-3; TRBD2 agrees at 7 bases. This CDR3 spans 15 amino acids. V lost 1 base to trimming and J lost 2 bases; unmatched junction nucleotides: 6. Germline V gene lookup returns CDR1 GTSNPN and CDR2 SVGIG (reference sequence). The CDR3 loop is CAWSGIGGNTDTQYF. CDR3 DNA sequence: TGTGCCTGGAGTGGCATCGGGGGGAACACAGATACGCAGTATTTT.

This clonotype was seen ten or more times. The chain recombines TRBV3-1 with TRBJ2-1; 9 nucleotides align to TRBD2. Germline CDR1 reads LGHDT; CDR2 reads YNNKEL (reference sequence). The CDR3 is 16 residues long. V shed 4 bases, J shed 1 base, and the junction held 5 bases outside the gene matches. CDR3 sequence: CASSLGSGGSYNEQFF. DNA of the CDR3: TGTGCCAGCAGCCTGGGGAGCGGGGGGTCCTACAATGAGCAGTTCTTC.

In this sample, this clonotype turned up a few times. This rearrangement joins TRBV28 to TRBJ2-5; TRBD2 might be the D (5 bases). Germline V lookup: CDR1 MDHEN, CDR2 SYDVKM. This CDR3 has 13 amino acids. With 7 bases removed from V and 4 bases from J, the gap between germline ends came to 13 bases. Here the CDR3 reads CASMLSGGETQYF. In DNA, the CDR3 is TGTGCCAGCATGTTGAGCGGCGGAGAGACCCAGTACTTC.

The table lists this clonotype with many counts. The V and J genes are TRBV7-9 and TRBJ1-2; no firm D call. Trimming removed 0 bases at V and 4 bases at J, with 15 bases between. From germline, CDR1 is SEHNR and CDR2 FQNEAQ (reference sequence). The length of the CDR3 is 16 residues. CDR3 in DNA: TGTGCCAGCAGCTTAGCCTTACGGGGAACCGCCTATGGCTACACCTTC. The encoded protein is CASSLALRGTAYGYTF.

The genes are TRBV27 and TRBJ1-6; perhaps TRBD1 as D (6 bases). From germline, CDR1 is MNHEY and CDR2 SMNVEV (reference sequence). Trimming shortened V by 3 bases and J by 3 bases, and 9 bases separated the two germline ends. This CDR3 comprises 15 residues. CDR3 DNA: TGTGCCAGCAGTTTCCGGGACATCTATAATTCACCCCTCCACTTT. Encoded protein: CASSFRDIYNSPLHF.